This T cell receptor beta chain was recorded in a study of blood T cell repertoires in COVID-19. At the level of the study: COVID-19 samples from acute and convalescent phases originated in the United States, Italy and Spain.

Produced via immunoSEQ multiplex PCR; TCRdb's table is partial and in-frame only. The sample carries about 160,000 clones, 75% to 90% recorded once. Germline CDR1 reads MNHEY; CDR2 reads SMNVEV (reference sequence). The CDR3 totals 15 residues. The J segment lost 3 bases and the V segment lost 6 bases, leaving 8 bases of the junction unmatched. Sequencing was carried out using PBMCs or T cells enriched from blood (not recorded which). This sequence was found in a woman aged 60-70 years who had recovered from COVID-19. The chain couples TRBV27 to TRBJ2-1, with 7 bases matching TRBD2. CDR3 loop: CASRDLGGGYNEQFF. CDR3 in DNA: TGTGCCAGCAGGGACCTAGGCGGGGGCTACAATGAGCAGTTCTTC.